This TCR beta chain was obtained from a study of PD-L1 blockade in urothelial cancer. The data were produced by immunoSEQ multiplex PCR, yet TCRdb's version contains in-frame clones alone and is incomplete. Of 50,000 or so clones listed, approximately 75% are singletons. Per germline, CDR1 SGHVS and CDR2 FQNEAQ. V lost 2 bases, J lost 6 bases, and 10 bases lay in between. This CDR3 has 13 amino acids. Sequences were derived from PBMCs, sampled around atezolizumab (anti-PD-L1) treatment. The chain has TRBV7-8 and TRBJ2-5; D gene ambiguous. This sequence originates from a man between 65 and 79 years old with urothelial cancer. For the CDR3, the DNA is TGTGCCAGCAGCTTACCGGTGGTGAAGACCCAGTACTTC. It codes for CASSLPVVKTQYF.